This T cell receptor beta chain came from a study of blood T cell repertoires in COVID-19. Study as a whole: Samples came from the United States, Italy and Spain, spanning acute and convalescent COVID-19.

Original handling: Nucleated cell counts were estimated from reference gene primer amplification. The method was immunoSEQ multiplex PCR; TCRdb's version includes in-frame clones alone and lacks a portion of them. The DNA was the basis for D and trimming; V, J and clone size are from that table. The repertoire holds roughly 300,000 clones, almost 85% seen once, with approximately 7.9% in the top ten. V shed 4 bases and J shed 3 bases, with 7 bases lying between them. CDR3 length equals 12 residues. The germline gives CDR1 ENHRY, CDR2 SYGVKD. This sequence was found in a human donor in a cohort sampled during active COVID-19. Sequencing input: peripheral blood. This chain uses TRBV10-3 with TRBJ2-7, with a weak D call TRBD1 (6 bases). This CDR3 is CAISGDIYEQYF. The CDR3 nucleotides read TGTGCCATCAGTGGGGACATCTACGAGCAGTACTTC.